This TCR beta chain was identified in a study of T cells in Graves' hyperthyroidism and ophthalmopathy. Study outcomes and limitations: Patients with ophthalmopathy were separated from those with stable hyperthyroidism by a 13 V-J model.

Amplified TCR beta CDR3 regions came from RNA transcripts. HTBI primers were employed in a first-round RT-PCR of the TCR CDR3. Via MiXCR, TCRdb re-called the multiplex PCR reads, giving one row per CDR3 protein. The sample yields 550,000 to 700,000 distinct CDR3 sequences, about 43% seen once. On this clonotype: Its antigen remains unidentified.

The receptor comes from an adult woman with Graves' disease, either hyperthyroidism or ophthalmopathy (not recorded which). Input material: peripheral blood or thyroid tissue (not recorded which).

The CDR3 is CSVGTEFNQPQHF. The CDR3 DNA reads TGCAGCGTTGGGACAGAGTTCAATCAGCCCCAGCATTTT. The V gene is TRBV29-1, the J gene TRBJ1-5, with a weak D call TRBD1 (6 bases). The length of the CDR3 is 13 residues. Germline V gene data show CDR1 as SQVTM and CDR2 as ANQGSEA. V gave up 4 bases and J gave up 3 bases, with 10 bases separating them.